The clone carrying this TCR beta chain was seen many times. This CDR3 spans 19 amino acids. V lost 6 bases and J lost 4, with 27 bases in between. Germline CDR1 and CDR2: MNHEY and SVGEGT. This specimen comes from a study of T cells of healthy individuals. Via MiXCR, TCRdb re-called the 5' RACE reads, giving one row per CDR3 protein. The sample has about 53,000 distinct CDR3 sequences; about 14% are singletons. The clonotype originates from a human donor in good health. The chain has TRBV6-2 or TRBV6-3 and TRBJ2-2; perhaps TRBD1 as D (6 bases). The CDR3 nucleotides read TGTGCCAGCAGCTATAACGTCCGCTTACAGGGTACCCTCACCGGGGAGCTGTTTTTT. Amino acids: CASSYNVRLQGTLTGELFF.